This entry concerns a single TCR beta chain. The sample comes from a study of cytomegalovirus exposure and HLA in healthy donors. The germline V gene has CDR1 SGHRS and CDR2 YFSETQ. Trimming at V came to 0 bases and at J to 1 base, leaving 5 bases not matched to a gene. The CDR3 has 16 residues. Researchers ran the PCR with 60 Vbeta and 13 Jbeta primers. Methods used by the authors: In a later analysis, the count reached about 75 million unique TCR beta chains, with 9 million to 11 million shared. Clones were sequenced by immunoSEQ multiplex PCR, and TCRdb holds only the in-frame ones, with some missing. The V and J calls and clone size were taken over from that table, and D and trimming were inferred from the DNA. The repertoire holds about 100,000 clones, with about 80% as singletons.

J is TRBJ2-5 and V is TRBV5-1, with 8 bases that match TRBD2. The sequenced sample consisted of PBMCs. This receptor was taken from a middle-aged man in good health and CMV-seronegative. The CDR3 coding sequence is TGCGCCAGCAGCTTGGCTCCTAGCGGGCCCCAAGAGACCCAGTACTTC. It codes for CASSLAPSGPQETQYF.